One and the same sample provided the 22 T cell receptor beta chains below, sequenced in a study of T cell responses to AZD1222 COVID-19 vaccine. Data came from immunoSEQ multiplex PCR; TCRdb stores just in-frame clones and leaves some out. The sample holds some 42,000 clones, 75% to 90% seen once. This specimen was peripheral blood, taken 28 days after the second AZD1222 dose. Receptor source: an adult who received the AZD1222 COVID-19 vaccine.

This chain joins TRBV14 and TRBJ1-6; possibly TRBD1 for D (6 bases). This CDR3 spans 15 amino acids. Germline assignment: CDR1 SGHDN and CDR2 FVKESK. Trimming shortened V by 1 base and J by 5 bases, and 9 bases separated the two germline ends. CDR3 sequence: CASSQVSGDNSPLHF. Here the CDR3 DNA reads TGTGCCAGCAGCCAAGTTTCAGGGGATAATTCACCCCTCCACTTT.

Note on this clone: Relative to the germline gene, one junction end is altered; a read error may explain this. The chain couples TRBV7-7 to TRBJ2-2; weak D call: TRBD1 (5 bases). Germline assignment: CDR1 SSHAT and CDR2 FNYEAQ (reference sequence). This CDR3 region has 16 residues. CDR3 nucleotide sequence: TGTGCTAGCAGCTCTACGTCCTTTCAGGGCACCGGGGAGCTGTTTTTT. Protein: CASSSTSFQGTGELFF. The full variable domain, completed using reference TRBV7-7 and TRBJ2-2, is GAGVSQSPRYKVTKRGQDVTLRCDPISSHATLYWYQQALGQGPEFLTYFNYEAQPDKSGLPSDRFSAERPEGSISTLTIQRTEQRDSAMYRCASSSTSFQGTGELFFGEGSRLTVL.

The chain recombines TRBV2 with TRBJ1-2; 7 bases align to TRBD1. There are 15 residues in the CDR3. With V trimmed by 6 bases and J by 5 bases, 12 bases remained unmatched. Per germline, CDR1 SNHLY and CDR2 FYNNEI. CDR3 in amino acids: CASRDRQGADYGYTF. The CDR3 nucleotides are TGTGCCAGCAGAGATAGACAGGGCGCCGATTATGGCTACACCTTC.

The chain couples TRBV11-3 to TRBJ2-3; D uncertain. V shed 5 bases and J shed 1 base, with 13 bases lying between them. The germline V gene encodes CDR1 SGHNT and CDR2 YENEEA. The CDR3 covers 15 residues. The CDR3 coding sequence is TGTGCCAGCAGCCCTTCGGGTCTCGGCACAGATACGCAGTATTTT. Translating gives CASSPSGLGTDTQYF.

The J gene is TRBJ1-1, the V gene TRBV5-1; the D is unclear. Trimming removed 4 bases at V and 7 bases at J, with 20 bases between. Germline V gene sequence: CDR1 SGHRS, CDR2 YFSETQ. The CDR3 has 15 amino acids. The CDR3 reads CASSPHLGGVGEAFF. CDR3 coding DNA: TGCGCCAGCAGCCCTCACCTGGGCGGAGTGGGTGAAGCTTTCTTT. Looking up the rest from reference TRBV5-1 and TRBJ1-1 gives the full variable domain: KAGVTQTPRYLIKTRGQQVTLSCSPISGHRSVSWYQQTPGQGLQFLFEYFSETQRNKGNFPGRFSGRQFSNSRSEMNVSTLELGDSALYLCASSPHLGGVGEAFFGQGTRLTVV.

This chain links TRBV7-8 with TRBJ1-4; 11 nucleotides align to TRBD1. Germline trimming cut 0 bases from V and 8 bases from J; bases unmatched to any gene: 8. CDR1 is SGHVS and CDR2 is FQNEAQ in the germline V gene. The CDR3 totals 17 residues. This CDR3 reads CASSLAGQGALGEKLFF. The CDR3 DNA follows: TGTGCCAGCAGCTTAGCCGGACAGGGGGCGCTCGGGGAAAAACTGTTTTTT.

The J gene is TRBJ1-2, the V gene TRBV7-9; no reliable D call. The V and J ends lost 1 base and 7 bases respectively, with 10 bases between them. CDR1 SEHNR and CDR2 FQNEAQ come from the germline V gene (reference sequence). The CDR3 loop spans 13 amino acids. Here the CDR3 reads CASSLGQSPGYTF. In DNA form, the CDR3 reads TGTGCCAGCAGCTTAGGGCAGAGCCCTGGCTACACCTTC.

The CDR3 bases are TGTGCCAGCAGCCAAAACAAGCGGGGGGCCCACGAGCAGTACTTC. This encodes CASSQNKRGAHEQYF. The chain carries TRBV14 and TRBJ2-7; TRBD2 matches 9 bases. CDR1 and CDR2 from the germline V gene are SGHDN and FVKESK. V was clipped by 2 bases and J by 5 bases; unmatched bases: 7. The CDR3 is made up of 15 amino acids.

This sequence joins TRBV14 and TRBJ1-1, with D possibly being TRBD1 (6 bases). This CDR3 has 16 residues. Germline V lookup: CDR1 SGHDN, CDR2 FVKESK. Trimming left V 4 bases short and J 7 bases short, with 22 bases between. The CDR3 DNA follows: TGTGCCAGCAGCCCTTTGGGGCGGGGGCAGTTATTTGAAGCTTTCTTT. Translation gives CASSPLGRGQLFEAFF.

J is TRBJ2-5 and V is TRBV18; 9 nucleotides match TRBD1. CDR1 is KGHSH, CDR2 LQKENI, per germline. The length of the CDR3 is 19 residues. After removal of 3 bases from V and 4 bases from J, the junction contained 18 bases not matched to a gene. CDR3 amino acids: CASSPLSPGTGSGRETQYF. The CDR3 coding sequence is TGTGCCAGCTCACCGCTAAGTCCCGGGACAGGGAGCGGTAGAGAGACCCAGTACTTC.

This clone was recorded only once. V is TRBV29-1 and J is TRBJ2-7; 8 nucleotides line up with TRBD2. With 4 bases clipped from V and 1 base from J, the junction kept 6 bases outside the gene matches. The CDR3 is 14 residues long. Per germline, CDR1 SQVTM and CDR2 ANQGSEA. The CDR3 loop is CSVVKAGASYEQYF. DNA for the CDR3: TGCAGCGTTGTAAAAGCGGGGGCGTCCTACGAGCAGTACTTC.

V is TRBV5-1 and J is TRBJ2-7, with D perhaps TRBD1 (5 bases). Looked up from germline, CDR1 is SGHRS and CDR2 is YFSETQ. The CDR3 consists of 16 residues. With 2 bases removed from V and 3 bases from J, the gap between germline ends came to 18 bases. Written as DNA, the CDR3 is TGCGCCAGCAGCTTAGATCAGGGTTCTTATGGCTACGAGCAGTACTTC. This encodes CASSLDQGSYGYEQYF.

The chain couples TRBV10-3 to TRBJ2-1; TRBD2 matches at 13 bases. The junction had 3 bases not matched to a gene; V was cut back by 4 bases and J by 6 bases. Germline V gene lookup returns CDR1 ENHRY and CDR2 SYGVKD. The CDR3 is 15 amino acids. The CDR3, as DNA: TGTGCCATCAGTGGGACTAGCGGGGGATCCAATGAGCAGTTCTTC. Protein sequence: CAISGTSGGSNEQFF.

J is TRBJ1-2 and V is TRBV21-1; the table names TRBD1, a call not compared with the DNA. TRBV21-1 is labeled a pseudogene. The CDR3 covers 15 residues. This CDR3 is CASTNREGQGYGYTF. As DNA, the CDR3 is TGTGCCAGCACCAATCGTGAGGGGCAGGGGTATGGCTACACCTTC.

CDR3 sequence (DNA): TGTGCCAGCAGTTACGCCAGGACAGGTGGCTACGAGCAGTACTTC. This encodes CASSYARTGGYEQYF. The chain combines TRBV6-5 with TRBJ2-7; 7 bases fit TRBD1. The CDR3 spans 15 residues. The V and J ends lost 2 bases and 3 bases, in that order; junction bases with no gene match: 7. Germline V lookup: CDR1 MNHEY, CDR2 SVGAGI.

This chain links TRBV5-1 with TRBJ2-2; D remains unclear. This CDR3 region has 16 residues. The germline V gene has CDR1 SGHRS and CDR2 YFSETQ. Trimming stripped 2 bases from V and 5 bases from J, with 16 bases between. Here the CDR3 reads CASSFLGKPTTGELFF. The DNA for the CDR3 is TGCGCCAGCAGCTTTCTAGGCAAGCCTACAACCGGGGAGCTGTTTTTT.

This chain joins TRBV11-2 and TRBJ1-1; no clear D. V dropped 1 base and J dropped 5 bases, with 5 bases sitting between them. The CDR3 is made up of 12 amino acids. Germline values: CDR1 SGHAT, CDR2 FQNNGV. CDR3 protein: CASSLGRTEAFF. The CDR3 nucleotides are TGTGCCAGCAGCTTAGGACGGACTGAAGCTTTCTTT.

This clone was found a few times. CDR3 DNA sequence: TGTGCCAGCAACCTAGGGAGCATAAGCTCGGGGGGCTACACCTTC. Its translation is CASNLGSISSGGYTF. The chain uses TRBV2 and TRBJ1-2, with no clear D. The CDR3 covers 15 residues. The germline V gene encodes CDR1 SNHLY and CDR2 FYNNEI. V shed 7 bases and J shed 8 bases, with 23 bases lying between them.

The chain has TRBV7-3 and TRBJ1-2; a possible D gene is TRBD1 (6 bases). Per the germline V gene, CDR1 is SGHTA and CDR2 is FQGTGA. This CDR3 is 13 amino acids long. With 5 bases removed from V and 8 bases from J, the gap between germline ends came to 15 bases. CDR3 bases: TGTGCCAGCAGCCCAGGCCGGGGGCAAGGCTACACCTTC. It specifies CASSPGRGQGYTF.

The CDR3 sequence is CASSLTGVNEKLFF. CDR3 bases: TGCGCCAGCAGCTTAACAGGGGTCAATGAAAAACTGTTTTTT. The chain links TRBV5-1 to TRBJ1-4; 7 bases are shared with TRBD1. Germline CDR1 is SGHRS and CDR2 is YFSETQ. This CDR3 is built from 14 residues. Trimming cost V 2 bases and J 5 bases; bases outside gene matches: 3.

The chain has TRBV3-1 (or the pseudogene TRBV3-2) and TRBJ1-5, with unresolved D. V was cut by 2 bases and J by 2 bases, with 4 bases left in between. CDR1 and CDR2 from the germline V gene are LGHDT and YNNKEL (reference sequence). The CDR3 runs to 13 residues. The CDR3 sequence is CASSQWRNQPQHF. The CDR3 DNA is TGTGCCAGCAGCCAATGGCGCAATCAGCCCCAGCATTTT.

This chain joins TRBV3-1 (or the pseudogene TRBV3-2) and TRBJ2-7; D gene uncertain. The CDR3 totals 11 residues. V shed 6 bases and J shed 6 bases, with 9 bases lying between them. Germline CDR1 reads LGHDT; CDR2 reads YNNKEL (reference sequence). The CDR3 spells CASSPGIEQYF. The CDR3 DNA follows: TGTGCCAGCAGTCCCGGAATCGAGCAGTACTTC.